This passage covers 29 T cell receptor beta chains from one sample sequenced in a study of regulatory T cells in long-lasting Graves disease listed by TCRdb under 2021. The library was prepared using multiplex PCR. For sequencing, an Illumina HiSeq 4000 was employed. iRepertoire HTBI primers and Arm-PCR amplification of CDR3 regions were used to construct TCR beta libraries. The public reads were run again by TCRdb, first through fastp at Q25 and then through MiXCR, and only productive beta chains were kept. Each entry is one CDR3 protein sequence, shown with its most common DNA and genes. The sample table records about 430,000 distinct CDR3 sequences; approximately 22% of these occur just once. The ten top clones hold roughly an eighth of the sample. What this sample's time point label stands for: persistent/refractory GD, antithyroid drugs over 5 years with positive TRAb. For both TCR sequencing and RNA sequencing, RNA was extracted from PBMCs in TRIzol.

Source: peripheral blood mononuclear cells (PBMCs), taken when the disease was refractory, from a patient treated with antithyroid drugs. The receptor set was obtained from a female donor with Graves disease.

This clonotype was seen many times. V is TRBV6-2 or TRBV6-3 and J is TRBJ2-7; D is unresolved. Germline V gene data show CDR1 as MNHEY and CDR2 as SVGEGT. The CDR3 covers 12 residues. V was trimmed by 6 bases and J by 6 bases, leaving 12 bases between them. CDR3 sequence (DNA): TGTGCCAGCAGCGATAGCCCCTCCGAGCAGTACTTC. Amino acids: CASSDSPSEQYF.

This clonotype has more than one count but fewer than ten. The rearrangement joins TRBV28 to TRBJ2-1; D gene unclear. CDR3 length: 15 residues. Trimming removed 6 bases at V and 4 bases at J, with 16 bases between. Germline lookup yields CDR1 MDHEN and CDR2 SYDVKM. CDR3: CASSPTNARYNEQFF. The DNA for the CDR3 is TGTGCCAGCAGCCCTACTAACGCCCGATACAATGAGCAGTTCTTC.

J is TRBJ1-1 and V is TRBV5-4; D possibly corresponds to TRBD1 (5 bases). CDR1 and CDR2 from the germline V gene are SGHNT and YYREEE (reference sequence). The CDR3 length is 14 residues. Trimming removed 0 bases from V and 7 bases from J, with 13 bases in between. The chain's CDR3 is CASSLVRGGDEAFF. In nucleotides, the CDR3 is TGTGCCAGCAGCTTGGTGAGGGGAGGAGATGAAGCTTTCTTT.

This clonotype was recorded at least ten times. V is TRBV11-3 and J is TRBJ2-7; 7 nucleotides match TRBD2. Germline CDR1 is SGHNT and CDR2 is YENEEA. V lost 1 base and J lost 5; bases outside the gene matches: 5. This CDR3 spans 14 amino acids. The CDR3 loop reads CASSLGGSSDEQYF. The CDR3, as DNA: TGTGCCAGCAGCTTAGGCGGGAGTAGCGACGAGCAGTACTTC.

V and J are TRBV4-1 and TRBJ2-7, with D uncertain. Trimming stripped 2 bases from V and 4 bases from J, with 15 bases between. CDR1 and CDR2 (germline): MGHRA, YSYEKL. CDR3 size: 15 residues. The CDR3 is CASSQILDIGYEQYF. The CDR3 nucleotides read TGCGCCAGCAGCCAAATTCTAGATATAGGGTACGAGCAGTACTTC.

This rearrangement joins TRBV24-1 to TRBJ2-1; 13 nucleotides match TRBD2. The CDR3 length is 15 residues. Germline values: CDR1 KGHDR, CDR2 SFDVKD. Trimming at V came to 7 bases and at J to 7 bases, leaving 6 bases not matched to a gene. Here the CDR3 DNA reads TGTGCCACCAGGACCGGGACTAGCGGGAAGAATGAGCAGTTCTTC. This sequence encodes CATRTGTSGKNEQFF.

This clonotype was observed a handful of times. The chain has TRBV4-1 and TRBJ2-5, with D hard to call. The CDR3 consists of 14 residues. Between the trimmed V and J ends, which lost 0 bases and 1 base, there was a span of 6 bases. Germline CDR1 reads MGHRA; CDR2 reads YSYEKL. CDR3 in amino acids: CASSQERIQETQYF. DNA for the CDR3: TGCGCCAGCAGCCAAGAGCGTATCCAAGAGACCCAGTACTTC.

This clonotype was counted many times. This chain links TRBV7-8 with TRBJ2-7; 10 bases are a match to TRBD1. After removal of 1 base from V and 4 bases from J, the junction contained 19 bases not matched to a gene. The CDR3 runs 20 residues. From germline, CDR1 is SGHVS and CDR2 FQNEAQ. The DNA of the CDR3 is TGTGCCAGCAGCTTAGAATCGGGTGTCGGTGGGACAGGGGATATGTACGAGCAGTACTTC. As protein: CASSLESGVGGTGDMYEQYF.

The chain recombines TRBV5-1 with TRBJ2-5, with D uncertain. Germline V lookup: CDR1 SGHRS, CDR2 YFSETQ. Trimming removed 1 base at V and 5 bases at J, with 6 bases between. There are 12 residues in the CDR3. For the CDR3, the DNA is TGCGCCAGCAGCTTGACTCGCGAGACCCAGTACTTC. Translated, it gives CASSLTRETQYF.

This clonotype was detected ten times or more. The rearrangement uses TRBV6-2 or TRBV6-3 and TRBJ2-5; D is possibly TRBD1 (6 bases). The V gene's germline CDR1 is MNHEY and CDR2 SVGEGT. Deletions cut 1 base from V and 0 bases from J, with 9 bases between. The CDR3 has 15 amino acids. CDR3 sequence reads: CASSYFTGNQETQYF. CDR3 DNA: TGTGCCAGCAGTTACTTCACAGGGAACCAAGAGACCCAGTACTTC.

Ten or more counts support this clonotype. This chain links TRBV11-2 with TRBJ2-1; D gene uncertain. This CDR3 spans 13 amino acids. V was clipped by 5 bases and J by 6 bases, with 11 bases between them. Per germline, CDR1 SGHAT and CDR2 FQNNGV. The CDR3 protein is CASSPRTGNEQFF. The DNA of the CDR3 is TGTGCCAGCAGCCCGAGGACCGGCAATGAGCAGTTCTTC.

This clonotype came up many times. V gene TRBV5-6 combines with J gene TRBJ2-5; D is perhaps TRBD2 (6 bases). This CDR3 has 14 amino acids. The germline V gene has CDR1 SGHDT and CDR2 YYEEEE. V was pared by 4 bases and J by 1 base, with 11 bases between. The CDR3 spells CASSGGTAQETQYF. CDR3 sequence (DNA): TGTGCCAGCAGCGGAGGGACTGCCCAAGAGACCCAGTACTTC. Full variable domain (rest looked up from reference TRBV5-6 and TRBJ2-5): DAGVTQSPTHLIKTRGQQVTLRCSPKSGHDTVSWYQQALGQGPQFIFQYYEEEERQRGNFPDRFSGHQFPNYSSELNVNALLLGDSALYLCASSGGTAQETQYFGPGTRLLVL.

This clonotype was seen at least ten times. J is TRBJ1-3 and V is TRBV28; tentatively, D is TRBD1 (5 bases). CDR3 length: 19 amino acids. CDR1 is MDHEN and CDR2 is SYDVKM in the germline V gene. V lost 4 bases and J lost 0, with 22 bases in between. CDR3 amino acids: CASSSDNDPGKNSGNTIYF. The CDR3, as DNA: TGTGCCAGCAGTTCGGACAACGACCCCGGGAAGAACTCTGGAAACACCATATATTTT.

This clonotype appeared many times. The V gene is TRBV7-9, the J gene TRBJ2-7; D is perhaps TRBD1 (8 bases). The germline gives CDR1 SEHNR, CDR2 FQNEAQ (reference sequence). V lost 6 bases and J lost 5, with 17 bases in between. This CDR3 contains 14 residues. The CDR3 reads CASRLDRAGDEQYF. The DNA of the CDR3 is TGTGCCAGCAGACTGGACAGGGCGGGGGACGAGCAGTACTTC.

This clonotype was recorded many times. The rearrangement uses TRBV28 and TRBJ2-2; no firm D call. The CDR3 runs 13 residues. In germline, CDR1 is MDHEN, CDR2 SYDVKM. The V gene lost 6 bases and the J gene lost 8 bases, with 13 bases spanning the gap. The CDR3 reads CASSSSTSGELFF. The CDR3 DNA follows: TGTGCCAGCAGCTCTTCGACTTCGGGGGAGCTGTTTTTT.

The CDR3 coding sequence is TGTGCCTGGAGTCTGGGTCCCACGCTCGACACTGAAGCTTTCTTT. Translating it yields CAWSLGPTLDTEAFF. This chain connects TRBV30 to TRBJ1-1, with no clear D. Germline V gene lookup returns CDR1 GTSNPN and CDR2 SVGIG (reference sequence). V lost 2 bases and J 3 bases, leaving 16 bases between the germline ends. CDR3 length: 15 amino acids.

The sample holds many counts of this clonotype. The V gene is TRBV3-1, the J gene TRBJ2-5; D not certain. Germline V CDR1 and CDR2: LGHDT, YNNKEL (reference sequence). The V end lost 3 bases, the J end lost 10 bases, and 12 bases lay between the germline ends. CDR3 length: 12 amino acids. The CDR3 coding sequence is TGTGCCAGCAGCCAGGCACGAGTCGGCCAGTACTTC. Protein sequence: CASSQARVGQYF.

The chain combines TRBV29-1 with TRBJ2-2, with unresolved D. Trimming removed 3 bases at V and 2 bases at J, with 7 bases between. There are 13 residues in the CDR3. CDR1 is SQVTM, CDR2 ANQGSEA, per germline. The CDR3 sequence is CSVDIANTGELFF. The CDR3 nucleotides are TGCAGCGTTGATATAGCCAACACCGGGGAGCTGTTTTTT.

The sample holds a few counts of this clonotype. V is TRBV5-1 and J is TRBJ2-5, with D unclear. This CDR3 is built from 14 residues. Trimming removed 4 bases from V and 2 bases from J, with 12 bases in between. The germline V gene encodes CDR1 SGHRS and CDR2 YFSETQ. In nucleotides, the CDR3 is TGCGCCAGCAGCGACGACACGGTACAAGAGACCCAGTACTTC. Residues: CASSDDTVQETQYF.

As to this clonotype: This may arise from a read error, as a much more abundant clone is one base away. The V gene is TRBV6-2 or TRBV6-3, the J gene TRBJ1-5, with D tentatively TRBD1 (5 bases). Germline CDR1 is MNHEY and CDR2 is SVGEGT. V was trimmed by 5 bases and J by 6 bases, leaving 23 bases between them. There are 17 residues in the CDR3. CDR3 sequence (DNA): TGTGCCAGCAGTCCATCCGGTGCAAGGGGCTTTCGTCAGCCCCAGCATTTT. It translates to CASSPSGARGFRQPQHF.

This clonotype was found a few times. The gene calls are TRBV15 and TRBJ2-7; 12 nucleotides agree with TRBD2. Trimming took 5 bases from V and 2 from J; bases not matched to a gene: 7. There are 16 residues in the CDR3. CDR1 and CDR2 from the germline V gene are LNHNV and YYDKDF (reference sequence). The CDR3 spells CATSGGLAGGPYEQYF. In nucleotides, the CDR3 is TGTGCCACCAGCGGAGGCCTAGCGGGAGGGCCCTACGAGCAGTACTTC.

A note on this clonotype: Without the conserved terminal phenylalanine or tryptophan, this CDR3 likely stems from a read error. The V and J genes are TRBV7-6 and TRBJ2-7; 8 bases match TRBD2. The CDR3 length is 19 residues. Germline CDR1 SGHVS, CDR2 FNYEAQ. Trimming at V came to 1 base and at J to 4 bases, leaving 18 bases not matched to a gene. CDR3: CASSLVGFSSGRLTYEQYL. CDR3 coding DNA: TGTGCCAGCAGCTTAGTTGGTTTTTCGAGCGGGAGACTAACATACGAGCAGTACCTC.

This clonotype showed up just a few times. This chain connects TRBV7-9 to TRBJ1-5; no reliable D call. Germline CDR1 and CDR2: SEHNR and FQNEAQ (reference sequence). The CDR3 contains 15 residues. V lost 3 bases and J lost 6, with 15 bases in between. This CDR3 reads CASSLDAGEGQPQHF. CDR3 bases: TGTGCCAGCAGCTTGGACGCCGGGGAGGGTCAGCCCCAGCATTTT.

The table lists this clonotype with a few counts. The V call is TRBV29-1, the J call TRBJ1-3, with D uncertain. The CDR3 length is 13 residues. Germline CDR1 reads SQVTM; CDR2 reads ANQGSEA. V lost 2 bases and J 1 base, leaving 6 bases between the germline ends. CDR3 coding DNA: TGCAGCGTTGAACTCGGATCTGGAAACACCATATATTTT. Protein product: CSVELGSGNTIYF.

This clonotype has more than one count but fewer than ten. This sequence joins TRBV29-1 and TRBJ2-7; 11 bases map to TRBD1. The CDR3 is 14 amino acids. The V segment lost 6 bases and the J segment 4 bases; nucleotides outside the gene matches: 8. The V gene's germline CDR1 is SQVTM and CDR2 ANQGSEA. In DNA form, the CDR3 reads TGCAGCGTCGTCAGGACAGGGGGCTTTTACGAGCAGTACTTC. This encodes CSVVRTGGFYEQYF.

This clonotype has at least ten counts. This chain links TRBV6-1 with TRBJ1-2; TRBD1 matches 8 bases. Germline CDR1 MNHNS, CDR2 SASEGT. The CDR3 totals 15 residues. The ends lost 4 bases at V and 3 bases at J; junction bases unmatched: 7. CDR3 bases: TGTGCCAGCAGTGCCTACAGGGGGTCGGACTATGGCTACACCTTC. Translation: CASSAYRGSDYGYTF.

A remark on this clonotype: A much larger clone differs from this one at a single base, so this may be a read error. The J gene is TRBJ2-2, the V gene TRBV24-1; no reliable D call. V lost 3 bases and J lost 0, with 10 bases in between. Per germline, CDR1 KGHDR and CDR2 SFDVKD. The CDR3 extends over 16 amino acids. The CDR3 loop is CATSDPGRANTGELFF. CDR3 nucleotides: TGTGCCACCAGTGATCCTGGACGTGCGAACACCGGGGAGCTGTTTTTT.

Many counts were recorded for this clonotype. The genes are TRBV30 and TRBJ2-2; TRBD2 aligns across 14 bases. The CDR3 contains 14 residues. V gave up 6 bases and J gave up 5 bases; unmatched junction bases: 2. The germline CDR1 and CDR2 sequences are GTSNPN and SVGIG (reference sequence). Written as DNA, the CDR3 is TGTGCCTGCCGACTAGCGGGAGGGACCGGGGAGCTGTTTTTT. Translated: CACRLAGGTGELFF.

This clonotype was counted ten times or more. The V and J genes are TRBV15 and TRBJ2-2; TRBD1 agrees at 7 bases. CDR3 size: 15 residues. CDR1 is LNHNV and CDR2 is YYDKDF in the germline V gene (reference sequence). The ends lost 0 bases at V and 6 bases at J; junction bases unmatched: 4. CDR3 nucleotides: TGTGCCACCAGCAGAGATACGGGACAGTCCGGGGAGCTGTTTTTT. Translated: CATSRDTGQSGELFF.